The 6 T cell receptor beta chains given below trace back to one sample, sequenced in a study of cytomegalovirus exposure and HLA in healthy donors. The PCR contained 60 Vbeta and 13 Jbeta primers. Repertoires were generated with immunoSEQ multiplex PCR, while TCRdb's copy carries only in-frame clones and drops some. The sample features around 70,000 clones, with about 5% in its top ten. The sequenced sample was PBMCs. These receptors all come from a woman between 35 and 50 years old in good health and CMV-seropositive.

The J gene is TRBJ2-7, the V gene TRBV4-2; D call uncertain. V dropped 1 base and J dropped 0 bases, with 10 bases sitting between them. The CDR3 length is 15 residues. The germline V gene encodes CDR1 LGHNA and CDR2 YNFKEQ. DNA of the CDR3: TGTGCCAGCAGCCAAGCGGCGGTATACTCCTACGAGCAGTACTTC. Its translation is CASSQAAVYSYEQYF.

This rearrangement joins TRBV6-6 to TRBJ2-5; tentative D call: TRBD2 (5 bases). V lost 6 bases and J 2 bases, leaving 13 bases between the germline ends. The CDR3 has 14 amino acids. Looked up from germline, CDR1 is MNHNY and CDR2 is SVGAGI (reference sequence). CDR3 coding DNA: TGTGCCAGCAGCCGCGAGTGGGAGCAAGAGACCCAGTACTTC. It translates to CASSREWEQETQYF.

The V and J genes are TRBV4-2 and TRBJ2-1; TRBD2 matches at 10 bases. The CDR3 is 16 residues long. J was trimmed by 8 bases and V by 3 bases; bases with no gene match: 10. Germline loops: CDR1 LGHNA, CDR2 YNFKEQ. This chain's CDR3 is CASSQSLAGEEDEQFF. In DNA, the CDR3 is TGTGCCAGCAGCCAGTCCCTAGCGGGAGAGGAAGATGAGCAGTTCTTC.

The genes are TRBV19 and TRBJ1-1; perhaps TRBD1 as D (5 bases). With 1 base removed from V and 1 base from J, the gap between germline ends came to 10 bases. Germline values: CDR1 LNHDA, CDR2 SQIVND (reference sequence). The CDR3 sequence is 15 residues long. The CDR3 bases are TGTGCCAGTAGTATAGTGGCAGGGCAGAACACTGAAGCTTTCTTT. Its translation: CASSIVAGQNTEAFF.

This chain uses TRBV6-4 with TRBJ2-1; weak D call: TRBD2 (6 bases). The V end was cut by 0 bases, the J end by 5 bases, with 11 bases between. Germline V gene data show CDR1 as MRHNA and CDR2 as SNTAGT. The CDR3 loop spans 15 amino acids. CDR3 amino acids: CASSDSSSGHNEQFF. The CDR3 region has the DNA TGTGCCAGCAGTGACTCCTCCAGCGGGCACAATGAGCAGTTCTTC.

V usage is TRBV12-5 and J usage is TRBJ2-2; D is perhaps TRBD1 (5 bases). Trimming took 5 bases from V and 5 from J, leaving 27 bases between them. CDR1 is LGHNT, CDR2 FRNRAP, per germline. The CDR3 loop spans 19 amino acids. In DNA, the CDR3 is TGTGCTAGTGGTAACAACTCCCAGACTCGTTCAGGGTTGACCGGGGAGCTGTTTTTT. Translation gives CASGNNSQTRSGLTGELFF.